These 27 T cell receptor beta chains originate from one sample sequenced in a study of OX40 agonist ivuxolimab in advanced cancers. Only in-frame clones appear in the TCRdb table, and some are missing; sequencing was by immunoSEQ multiplex PCR. This table has fewer than 55,000 clones, 70% to 90% appearing once. This material consisted of CD4+ or CD8+ T cells sorted from blood, taken in a trial of the OX40 agonist ivuxolimab. These receptors all stem from an adult with an advanced solid tumor such as melanoma, head and neck, liver or kidney cancer.

V and J are TRBV2 and TRBJ2-1; the D gene could be TRBD1 or TRBD2 (5 bases each). CDR1 SNHLY and CDR2 FYNNEI come from the germline V gene. The CDR3 contains 13 residues. Trimming removed 4 bases from V and 8 bases from J, with 12 bases in between. The CDR3 DNA follows: TGTGCCAGCAGTGGAGGGGTGGGACATGAGCAGTTCTTC. Its protein is CASSGGVGHEQFF.

The chain carries TRBV5-1 and TRBJ2-3; 9 nucleotides agree with TRBD1. The germline CDR1 and CDR2 sequences are SGHRS and YFSETQ. J gave up 2 bases and V 5 bases, and 3 bases lay outside the gene matches. The CDR3 runs 14 residues. CDR3: CASSTGGITDTQYF. As DNA, the CDR3 is TGCGCCAGCAGTACAGGGGGCATCACAGATACGCAGTATTTT. Full variable domain (rest looked up from reference TRBV5-1 and TRBJ2-3): KAGVTQTPRYLIKTRGQQVTLSCSPISGHRSVSWYQQTPGQGLQFLFEYFSETQRNKGNFPGRFSGRQFSNSRSEMNVSTLELGDSALYLCASSTGGITDTQYFGPGTRLTVL.

The chain combines TRBV5-1 with TRBJ2-7; D might be TRBD1 (7 bases). The ends were cut back, 4 bases at V and 4 bases at J, with 15 bases in the middle. Germline-derived CDR1 and CDR2 are SGHRS and YFSETQ. The CDR3 is 14 residues long. The CDR3 loop is CASSLAQGGYEQYF. CDR3 bases: TGCGCCAGCAGCCTGGCTCAGGGGGGTTACGAGCAGTACTTC.

This clone was found once. The chain has TRBV14 and TRBJ2-5; possible D gene TRBD1, 6 bases. The V end lost 3 bases, the J end lost 1 base, and 12 bases lay between the germline ends. Looked up from germline, CDR1 is SGHDN and CDR2 is FVKESK. The CDR3 length is 15 residues. This CDR3 is CASSHFGTLQETQYF. CDR3 DNA: TGTGCCAGCAGCCATTTCGGGACACTCCAAGAGACCCAGTACTTC.

The chain employs TRBV6-1 and TRBJ2-7; the D gene is possibly TRBD1 (6 bases). The V end lost 6 bases, the J end lost 4 bases, and 19 bases lay between the germline ends. The CDR3 contains 15 residues. Germline CDR1 is MNHNS and CDR2 is SASEGT. CDR3 DNA sequence: TGTGCCAGCAGCGATCCGGGACACGGAGGATACGAGCAGTACTTC. This codes for CASSDPGHGGYEQYF.

This clone was detected only once. DNA of the CDR3: TGCGCCAGCAGCTTGAGCCCGGGAGGGAACACCGGGGAGCTGTTTTTT. It specifies CASSLSPGGNTGELFF. The chain recombines TRBV5-1 with TRBJ2-2; 7 nucleotides agree with TRBD2. CDR1 and CDR2 (germline): SGHRS, YFSETQ. V lost 1 base to trimming and J lost 1 base; unmatched junction nucleotides: 4. The CDR3 covers 16 residues.

V gene TRBV13 combines with J gene TRBJ2-1; TRBD2 matches 8 bases. Losses at the gene ends were 5 bases for V and 7 bases for J; bases not matched to a gene: 10. This CDR3 is 15 amino acids long. Per the germline V gene, CDR1 is PRHDT and CDR2 is FYEKMQ (reference sequence). The CDR3 coding sequence is TGTGCCAGCAGCCGAAATAGCGGGATAATAAATGAGCAGTTCTTC. Translating it yields CASSRNSGIINEQFF.

This chain uses TRBV18 with TRBJ1-5; tentatively, D is TRBD1 (6 bases). The CDR3 has 16 residues. Germline lookup yields CDR1 KGHSH and CDR2 LQKENI. Trimming removed 2 bases from V and 5 bases from J, with 16 bases in between. In DNA form, the CDR3 reads TGTGCCAGCTCACCATTTGGGGGGGCAAGTGATCAGCCCCAGCATTTT. This codes for CASSPFGGASDQPQHF.

The chain joins TRBV6-1 to TRBJ2-7; D call uncertain. CDR3 length equals 14 residues. V was cut by 7 bases and J by 0 bases, with 13 bases left in between. Germline V gene sequence: CDR1 MNHNS, CDR2 SASEGT. The CDR3 DNA reads as TGTGCCAGCACTGTACAGCCTTACTCCTACGAGCAGTACTTC. Amino acid sequence: CASTVQPYSYEQYF.

The chain is built from TRBV15 and TRBJ2-5; 11 bases fit TRBD2. V gave up 1 base and J gave up 4 bases; unmatched junction bases: 11. The CDR3 covers 18 residues. CDR1 is LNHNV and CDR2 is YYDKDF in the germline V gene (reference sequence). DNA of the CDR3: TGTGCCACCAGCAGAGGGAGAGGTAGCGGGGGGGCTCTAGAGACCCAGTACTTC. It is translated as CATSRGRGSGGALETQYF.

The V call is TRBV12-1, the J call TRBJ2-7; the table's D call TRBD2 went unverified against the DNA. TRBV12-1 has pseudogene status. This CDR3 comprises 13 residues. The CDR3 spells CASSFVEGYEQYF. CDR3 bases: TGTGCCAGCAGCTTTGTGGAGGGCTACGAGCAGTACTTC.

This sequence joins TRBV5-1 and TRBJ1-6, with D possibly TRBD1 on 5 matching bases. Trimming pared 1 base from V and 7 bases from J, leaving 15 bases between. Germline V gives CDR1 SGHRS, CDR2 YFSETQ. This CDR3 contains 16 residues. The CDR3 DNA is TGCGCCAGCAGCTTGAATCTCCGGGACGGAAATTCACCCCTCCACTTT. It yields the protein CASSLNLRDGNSPLHF.

V usage is TRBV28 and J usage is TRBJ2-1; D is perhaps TRBD2 (7 bases). The CDR3 runs to 15 residues. CDR1 is MDHEN, CDR2 SYDVKM, per germline. V was shortened by 3 bases and J by 6 bases, with 15 bases between the two germline ends. The CDR3 sequence: CASSLGGRDLNEQFF. CDR3 sequence (DNA): TGTGCCAGCAGTTTGGGGGGGCGAGATCTCAATGAGCAGTTCTTC.

The chain joins TRBV29-1 to TRBJ2-7; D is possibly TRBD1 (6 bases). Germline V lookup: CDR1 SQVTM, CDR2 ANQGSEA. V lost 6 bases and J 1 base, leaving 7 bases between the germline ends. This CDR3 spans 11 amino acids. The CDR3 DNA is TGCAGCGTCGGACAGTCCTACGAGCAGTACTTC. This gives the protein CSVGQSYEQYF.

The gene calls are TRBV7-8 and TRBJ2-1; 8 bases align to TRBD2. This CDR3 spans 12 amino acids. V was clipped by 5 bases and J by 16 bases; unmatched bases: 10. CDR1 is SGHVS, CDR2 FQNEAQ, per germline. CDR3 sequence reads: CASSPESGGQFF. CDR3 bases: TGTGCCAGCAGCCCAGAAAGCGGGGGCCAATTCTTC.

The chain couples TRBV19 to TRBJ1-2; D gene uncertain. There are 12 residues in the CDR3. V was trimmed by 5 bases and J by 8 bases, leaving 12 bases between them. Germline loops: CDR1 LNHDA, CDR2 SQIVND (reference sequence). CDR3 DNA sequence: TGTGCCAGTAGTGTCGGACTGGAGGGCTACACCTTC. Protein: CASSVGLEGYTF.

J is TRBJ1-1 and V is TRBV28; D unresolved. Trimming pared 2 bases from V and 3 bases from J, leaving 7 bases between. The CDR3 spans 13 residues. CDR1 and CDR2 from the germline V gene are MDHEN and SYDVKM. The CDR3 sequence is CASSLGRDTEAFF. The CDR3, as DNA: TGTGCCAGCAGTTTAGGAAGGGACACTGAAGCTTTCTTT.

The chain joins TRBV7-8 to TRBJ2-3, with D possibly TRBD1 on 6 matching bases. Trimming took off 3 bases at V and 3 bases at J, with 13 bases between the two ends. The CDR3 covers 15 residues. Germline CDR1 and CDR2: SGHVS and FQNEAQ. In nucleotides, the CDR3 is TGTGCCAGCAGCTTCACTGGGGGCTTTACAGATACGCAGTATTTT. This translates into CASSFTGGFTDTQYF.

J is TRBJ2-5 and V is TRBV29-1; D gene unclear. Germline V lookup: CDR1 SQVTM, CDR2 ANQGSEA. The CDR3 runs to 12 residues. V dropped 1 base and J dropped 5 bases, with 8 bases sitting between them. CDR3 DNA: TGCAGCGTTGAAGTGGTCGGGGAGACCCAGTACTTC. It is translated as CSVEVVGETQYF.

The genes are TRBV18 and TRBJ2-3; D is ambiguous. Germline V gives CDR1 KGHSH, CDR2 LQKENI. The CDR3 is made up of 14 amino acids. The germline V and J ends were trimmed by 0 bases and 1 base, with 5 bases remaining between them. This CDR3 reads CASSPPAGTDTQYF. The CDR3 nucleotides read TGTGCCAGCTCACCACCGGCGGGCACAGATACGCAGTATTTT.

The chain is built from TRBV5-4 and TRBJ2-3; D gene uncertain. The CDR3 spans 15 residues. Trimming removed 0 bases from V and 0 bases from J, with 8 bases in between. Germline V lookup: CDR1 SGHNT, CDR2 YYREEE (reference sequence). The chain's CDR3 is CASSLGGTSTDTQYF. CDR3 in DNA: TGTGCCAGCAGCTTGGGTGGAACTAGCACAGATACGCAGTATTTT. Complete variable domain (other parts from reference TRBV5-4 and TRBJ2-3): ETGVTQSPTHLIKTRGQQVTLRCSSQSGHNTVSWYQQALGQGPQFIFQYYREEENGRGNFPPRFSGLQFPNYSSELNVNALELDDSALYLCASSLGGTSTDTQYFGPGTRLTVL.

The chain has TRBV6-1 and TRBJ2-2; D possibly corresponds to TRBD2 (6 bases). The CDR3 consists of 15 residues. V gave up 7 bases and J gave up 2 bases, with 14 bases separating them. Germline CDR1 MNHNS, CDR2 SASEGT. CDR3 bases: TGTGCCAGCACGGTCCTAGCGTCAAACACCGGGGAGCTGTTTTTT. Protein sequence: CASTVLASNTGELFF.

The chain recombines TRBV18 with TRBJ2-7; 8 bases line up with TRBD1. The trim removed 5 bases at V and 2 bases at J, leaving 8 bases unmatched. Per the germline V gene, CDR1 is KGHSH and CDR2 is LQKENI. The CDR3 loop spans 15 amino acids. For the CDR3, the DNA is TGTGCCAGCTCATTGTTCTCGGACAGGGCCTACGAGCAGTACTTC. As protein: CASSLFSDRAYEQYF.

This clone was observed a single time. V gene TRBV7-2 combines with J gene TRBJ1-2; possibly TRBD1 for D (6 bases). The CDR3 spans 13 residues. The germline CDR1 and CDR2 sequences are SGHTA and FQGNSA. V lost 7 bases, J lost 8 bases, and 17 bases lay in between. CDR3 nucleotide sequence: TGTGCCAGCACCTCTCGGGACAAGGGAGGCTACACCTTC. It codes for CASTSRDKGGYTF.

The chain joins TRBV5-6 to TRBJ2-7; the D gene could be TRBD1 or TRBD2 (5 bases each). The CDR3 spans 16 residues. Per the germline V gene, CDR1 is SGHDT and CDR2 is YYEEEE. V shed 1 base and J shed 0 bases, with 14 bases lying between them. CDR3 DNA sequence: TGTGCCAGCAGCTTGTGGGGACCATCTCTCTCCTACGAGCAGTACTTC. Its protein is CASSLWGPSLSYEQYF.

CDR3 protein: CASSVGGAGNTIYF. CDR3 nucleotides: TGTGCCAGCAGTGTTGGGGGGGCTGGAAACACCATATATTTT. The chain has TRBV2 and TRBJ1-3; TRBD1 is a possible D gene (5 bases). Germline loops: CDR1 SNHLY, CDR2 FYNNEI. Trimming pared 4 bases from V and 2 bases from J, leaving 9 bases between. The CDR3 is made up of 14 amino acids.

The genes are TRBV9 and TRBJ2-7; the D is unclear. V lost 1 base to trimming and J lost 0 bases, with 8 bases between them. Germline assignment: CDR1 SGDLS and CDR2 YYNGEE. This CDR3 spans 14 amino acids. For the CDR3, the DNA is TGTGCCAGCAGCGTAATGGCAGGCTCCTACGAGCAGTACTTC. Translated: CASSVMAGSYEQYF. Based on the CDR3 plus reference TRBV9 and TRBJ2-7, the full variable domain is DSGVTQTPKHLITATGQRVTLRCSPRSGDLSVYWYQQSLDQGLQFLIQYYNGEERAKGNILERFSAQQFPDLHSELNLSSLELGDSALYFCASSVMAGSYEQYFGPGTRLTVT.